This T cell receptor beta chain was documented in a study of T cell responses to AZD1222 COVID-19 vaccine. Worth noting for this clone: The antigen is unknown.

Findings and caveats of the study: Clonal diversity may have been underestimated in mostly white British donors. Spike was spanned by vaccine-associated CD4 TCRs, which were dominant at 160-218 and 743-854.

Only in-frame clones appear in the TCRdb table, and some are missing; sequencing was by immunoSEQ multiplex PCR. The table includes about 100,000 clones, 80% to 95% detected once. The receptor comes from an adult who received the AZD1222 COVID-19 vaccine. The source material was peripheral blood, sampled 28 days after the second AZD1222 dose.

This chain's CDR3 is CASSPLAGGLEQFF. The DNA of the CDR3 is TGTGCCAGCAGCCCTCTAGCGGGGGGGCTTGAGCAGTTCTTC. This sequence joins TRBV11-2 and TRBJ2-1; 12 bases match TRBD2. This CDR3 comprises 14 residues. V was clipped by 5 bases and J by 9 bases; unmatched bases: 5. CDR1 and CDR2 from the germline V gene are SGHAT and FQNNGV.